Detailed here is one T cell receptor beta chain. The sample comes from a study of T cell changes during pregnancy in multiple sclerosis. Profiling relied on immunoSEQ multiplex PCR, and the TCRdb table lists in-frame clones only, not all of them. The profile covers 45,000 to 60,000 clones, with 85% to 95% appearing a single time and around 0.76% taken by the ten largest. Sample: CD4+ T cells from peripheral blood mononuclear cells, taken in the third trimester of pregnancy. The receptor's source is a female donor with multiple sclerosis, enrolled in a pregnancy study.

The DNA of the CDR3 is TGTGCCAGTAGTTCAAGCACAGGGGGAGCTTTCTTT. Protein sequence: CASSSSTGGAFF. V gene TRBV19 combines with J gene TRBJ1-1, with 8 positions matching TRBD1. The V gene end was trimmed by 5 bases and the J gene end by 10 bases; junction bases not matched to a gene: 6. The CDR3 has 12 amino acids. CDR1 is LNHDA, CDR2 SQIVND, per germline (reference sequence).